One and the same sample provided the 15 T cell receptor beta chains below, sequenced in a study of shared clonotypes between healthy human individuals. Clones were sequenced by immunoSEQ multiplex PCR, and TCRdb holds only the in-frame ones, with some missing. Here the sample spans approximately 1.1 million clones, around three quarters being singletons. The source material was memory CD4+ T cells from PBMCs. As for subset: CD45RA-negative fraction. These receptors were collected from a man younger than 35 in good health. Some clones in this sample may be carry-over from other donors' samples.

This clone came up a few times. The CDR3 here is CASSSRGFSGGSYEQYF. CDR3 nucleotides: TGTGCCAGCAGCTCTAGGGGCTTTTCGGGAGGTTCCTACGAGCAGTACTTC. The chain combines TRBV7-6 with TRBJ2-7, with 7 positions matching TRBD2. There are 17 residues in the CDR3. Per the germline V gene, CDR1 is SGHVS and CDR2 is FNYEAQ. V was pared by 4 bases and J by 1 base, with 13 bases of the junction left unmatched.

This CDR3 is CASSEERYSYNEQFF. The DNA for the CDR3 is TGTGCCAGCAGTGAGGAGCGGTACTCCTACAATGAGCAGTTCTTC. V and J are TRBV2 and TRBJ2-1; TRBD2 is a possible D gene (5 bases). V lost 3 bases to trimming and J lost 0 bases, with 9 bases between them. The CDR3 totals 15 residues. Per germline, CDR1 SNHLY and CDR2 FYNNEI.

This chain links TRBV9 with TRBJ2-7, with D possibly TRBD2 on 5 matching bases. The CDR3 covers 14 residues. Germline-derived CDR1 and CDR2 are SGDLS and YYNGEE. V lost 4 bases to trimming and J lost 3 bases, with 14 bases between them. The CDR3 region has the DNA TGTGCCAGCAGCCCGGCCGGGGATCGCTACGAGCAGTACTTC. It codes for CASSPAGDRYEQYF.

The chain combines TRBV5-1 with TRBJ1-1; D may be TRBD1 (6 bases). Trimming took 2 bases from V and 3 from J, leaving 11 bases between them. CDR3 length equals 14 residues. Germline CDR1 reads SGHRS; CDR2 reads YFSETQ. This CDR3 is CASSLRGKDTEAFF. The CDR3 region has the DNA TGCGCCAGCAGCTTAAGGGGGAAGGACACTGAAGCTTTCTTT.

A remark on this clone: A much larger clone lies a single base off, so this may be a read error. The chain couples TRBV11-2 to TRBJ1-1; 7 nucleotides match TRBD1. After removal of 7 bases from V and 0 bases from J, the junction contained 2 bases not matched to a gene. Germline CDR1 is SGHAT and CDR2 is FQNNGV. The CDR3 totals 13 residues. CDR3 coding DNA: TGTGCCAGCACGGGACAGATGAACACTGAAGCTTTCTTT. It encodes CASTGQMNTEAFF.

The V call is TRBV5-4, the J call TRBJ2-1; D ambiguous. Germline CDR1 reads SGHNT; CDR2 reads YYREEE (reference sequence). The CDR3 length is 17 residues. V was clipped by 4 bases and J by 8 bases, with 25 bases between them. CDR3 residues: CASSPANSDLIGDEQFF. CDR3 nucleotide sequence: TGTGCCAGCAGCCCAGCAAACTCCGACCTCATAGGCGATGAGCAGTTCTTC.

CDR3 DNA: TGTGCCAGCAGCTTATACGGTCCAGGGGGCACTGGAAACACCATATATTTT. This gives the protein CASSLYGPGGTGNTIYF. The chain links TRBV7-3 to TRBJ1-3; 8 bases agree with TRBD1. This CDR3 spans 17 amino acids. Looked up from germline, CDR1 is SGHTA and CDR2 is FQGTGA. V lost 2 bases to trimming and J lost 2 bases; unmatched junction nucleotides: 8.

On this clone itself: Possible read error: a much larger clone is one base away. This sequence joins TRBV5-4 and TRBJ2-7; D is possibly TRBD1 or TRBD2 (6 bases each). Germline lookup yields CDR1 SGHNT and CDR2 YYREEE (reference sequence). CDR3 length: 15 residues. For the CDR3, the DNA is TGTGCCAGCAGCTTGAGAGGGGGGACCGGCTACAAGCAGTACTTC. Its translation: CASSLRGGTGYKQYF.

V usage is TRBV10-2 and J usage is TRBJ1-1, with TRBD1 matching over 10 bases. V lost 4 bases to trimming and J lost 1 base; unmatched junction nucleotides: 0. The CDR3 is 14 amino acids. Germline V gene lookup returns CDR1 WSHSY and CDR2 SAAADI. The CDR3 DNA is TGCGCCAGCAGTGGGACAGGGGGGAACACTGAAGCTTTCTTT. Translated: CASSGTGGNTEAFF.

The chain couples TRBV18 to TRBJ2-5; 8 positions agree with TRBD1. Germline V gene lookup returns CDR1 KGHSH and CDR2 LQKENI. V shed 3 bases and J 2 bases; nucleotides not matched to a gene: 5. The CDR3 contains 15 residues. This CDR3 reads CASSPEQGGQETQYF. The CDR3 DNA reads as TGTGCCAGCTCACCGGAACAGGGGGGACAAGAGACCCAGTACTTC.

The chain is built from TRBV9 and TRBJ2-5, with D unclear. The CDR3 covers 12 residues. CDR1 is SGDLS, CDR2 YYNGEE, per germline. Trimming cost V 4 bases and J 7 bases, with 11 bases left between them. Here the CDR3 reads CASSPFGGTQYF. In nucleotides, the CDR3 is TGTGCCAGCAGCCCCTTTGGTGGGACCCAGTACTTC.

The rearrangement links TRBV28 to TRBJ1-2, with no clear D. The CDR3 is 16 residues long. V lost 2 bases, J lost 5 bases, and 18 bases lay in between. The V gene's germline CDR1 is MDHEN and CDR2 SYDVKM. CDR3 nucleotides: TGTGCCAGCAGTTTAGGTGGTGGCTCCGAACTTTATGGCTACACCTTC. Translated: CASSLGGGSELYGYTF.

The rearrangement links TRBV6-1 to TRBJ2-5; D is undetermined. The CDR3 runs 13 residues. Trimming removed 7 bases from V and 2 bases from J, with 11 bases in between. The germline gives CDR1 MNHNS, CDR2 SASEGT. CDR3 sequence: CASTRSPQETQYF. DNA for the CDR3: TGTGCCAGCACCAGATCCCCGCAAGAGACCCAGTACTTC.

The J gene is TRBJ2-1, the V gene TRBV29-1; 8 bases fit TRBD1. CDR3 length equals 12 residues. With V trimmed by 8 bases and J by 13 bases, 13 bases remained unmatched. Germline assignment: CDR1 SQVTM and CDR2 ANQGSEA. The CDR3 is CSCGGTGFPQFF. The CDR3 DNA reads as TGCAGCTGTGGGGGGACAGGTTTTCCCCAGTTCTTC.

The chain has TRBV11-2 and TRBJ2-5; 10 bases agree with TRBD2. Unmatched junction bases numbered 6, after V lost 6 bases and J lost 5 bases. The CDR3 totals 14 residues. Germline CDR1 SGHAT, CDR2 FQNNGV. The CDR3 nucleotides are TGTGCCAGCAGTCCTAGCGGGAGAGAGGAGACCCAGTACTTC. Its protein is CASSPSGREETQYF.